This T cell receptor beta chain was sequenced during a study of blood T cell repertoires in COVID-19. The protocol was immunoSEQ multiplex PCR, while the TCRdb copy is restricted to in-frame clones and leaves out a portion. The sample shows a few hundred thousand clones, 70% to 90% of them seen only once. The receptor comes from a woman between 45 and 60 years old who had recovered from COVID-19. Specimen: PBMCs or T cells enriched from blood (not recorded which).

DNA for the CDR3: TGTGCCACAAGTGAGGGAAACACTGAAGCTTTCTTT. Amino acids: CATSEGNTEAFF. The genes are TRBV15 and TRBJ1-1; D is undetermined. V lost 9 bases to trimming and J lost 2 bases, with 10 bases between them. Germline-derived CDR1 and CDR2 are LNHNV and YYDKDF (reference sequence). The CDR3 extends over 12 amino acids. Complete variable domain (other parts from reference TRBV15 and TRBJ1-1): DAMVIQNPRYQVTQFGKPVTLSCSQTLNHNVMYWYQQKSSQAPKLLFHYYDKDFNNEADTPDNFQSRRPNTSFCFLDIRSPGLGDTAMYLCATSEGNTEAFFGQGTRLTVV.